The 12 T cell receptor beta chains below were found in one sample sequenced in a study of neoadjuvant nivolumab and ipilimumab in lung cancer. Some clones are missing from TCRdb's copy, which holds only in-frame ones; the method was immunoSEQ multiplex PCR. The top ten hold about 2.1% of the sample, which has 25,000 to 35,000 clones, about 92% seen once. The sample consisted of peripheral blood, taken after neoadjuvant nivolumab, alone or with ipilimumab, at or shortly before surgery. The receptors come from an adult with non-small cell lung cancer.

This sequence joins TRBV7-9 and TRBJ2-1, with D hard to call. The CDR3 runs 12 residues. V lost 5 bases and J lost 8, with 10 bases in between. CDR1 is SEHNR, CDR2 FQNEAQ, per germline (reference sequence). DNA of the CDR3: TGTGCCAGCAGCCAACCTAGGCATGAGCAGTTCTTC. Protein sequence: CASSQPRHEQFF. Looking up the rest from reference TRBV7-9 and TRBJ2-1 gives the full variable domain: DTGVSQNPRHKITKRGQNVTFRCDPISEHNRLYWYRQTLGQGPEFLTYFQNEAQLEKSRLLSDRFSAERPKGSFSTLEIQRTEQGDSAMYLCASSQPRHEQFFGPGTRLTVL.

The chain recombines TRBV5-4 with TRBJ2-3; the D gene is possibly TRBD1 (7 bases). V lost 6 bases and J 4 bases, leaving 15 bases between the germline ends. The germline V gene has CDR1 SGHNT and CDR2 YYREEE (reference sequence). CDR3 length equals 14 residues. In nucleotides, the CDR3 is TGTGCCAGCACTGGCAGGGGGAGGCCAGATACGCAGTATTTT. Translation: CASTGRGRPDTQYF.

The J gene is TRBJ1-2, the V gene TRBV5-1; TRBD1 might be the D (5 bases). V dropped 0 bases and J dropped 3 bases, with 12 bases sitting between them. CDR1 and CDR2 from the germline V gene are SGHRS and YFSETQ. This CDR3 comprises 15 residues. The CDR3 region has the DNA TGCGCCAGCAGCTTGGGACGTGGCAGGGACTATGGCTACACCTTC. Translating it yields CASSLGRGRDYGYTF. The complete variable domain, with remaining parts taken from reference TRBV5-1 and TRBJ1-2, reads KAGVTQTPRYLIKTRGQQVTLSCSPISGHRSVSWYQQTPGQGLQFLFEYFSETQRNKGNFPGRFSGRQFSNSRSEMNVSTLELGDSALYLCASSLGRGRDYGYTFGSGTRLTVV.

For the CDR3, the DNA is TGTGCCAGCAGCTGGCCTTTTGGGAGTGCGGGGGGCTACACCTTC. This encodes CASSWPFGSAGGYTF. The J gene is TRBJ1-2, the V gene TRBV7-9; no clear D. V was clipped by 4 bases and J by 8 bases, with 20 bases between them. The germline gives CDR1 SEHNR, CDR2 FQNEAQ (reference sequence). There are 15 residues in the CDR3.

This chain uses TRBV7-6 with TRBJ2-1, with TRBD1 identical over 7 bases. Germline V gene data show CDR1 as SGHVS and CDR2 as FNYEAQ. V shed 4 bases, J shed 0 bases, and the junction held 6 bases outside the gene matches. The CDR3 sequence is 16 residues long. The CDR3 sequence is CASSSNRGPSYNEQFF. In DNA, the CDR3 is TGTGCCAGCAGCTCCAACAGGGGCCCCTCCTACAATGAGCAGTTCTTC.

V usage is TRBV5-1 and J usage is TRBJ1-1; no firm D call. This CDR3 has 13 amino acids. V shed 4 bases and J shed 0 bases, with 7 bases lying between them. CDR1 and CDR2 from the germline V gene are SGHRS and YFSETQ. The CDR3 loop is CASSPALNTEAFF. In DNA, the CDR3 is TGCGCCAGCAGCCCGGCACTGAACACTGAAGCTTTCTTT.

V usage is TRBV6-1 and J usage is TRBJ1-2; D unclear. V lost 1 base and J 5 bases, leaving 8 bases between the germline ends. The CDR3 extends over 13 amino acids. CDR1 is MNHNS, CDR2 SASEGT, per germline. CDR3 amino acids: CASSEDRRYGYTF. The CDR3 coding sequence is TGTGCCAGCAGTGAAGACAGACGTTATGGCTACACCTTC.

V is TRBV28 and J is TRBJ1-1; D remains ambiguous. With 6 bases removed from V and 0 bases from J, the gap between germline ends came to 17 bases. CDR3 length: 16 residues. The germline CDR1 and CDR2 sequences are MDHEN and SYDVKM. CDR3 sequence (DNA): TGTGCCAGCAGCCGCACCCTCCGGGCCTTGAACACTGAAGCTTTCTTT. It codes for CASSRTLRALNTEAFF.

As concerns this clone: This CDR3 is also generated by other DNA sequences in the sample. This rearrangement joins TRBV6-5 to TRBJ1-2; 9 positions agree with TRBD1. The V segment lost 2 bases and the J segment 2 bases; nucleotides outside the gene matches: 3. CDR3 length equals 15 residues. The germline CDR1 and CDR2 sequences are MNHEY and SVGAGI. In nucleotides, the CDR3 is TGTGCCAGCAGTTACCCAGGGACAGGGAACTATGGCTACACCTTC. It specifies CASSYPGTGNYGYTF.

V is TRBV5-1 and J is TRBJ2-2, with 7 positions matching TRBD2. Germline V gene data show CDR1 as SGHRS and CDR2 as YFSETQ. The CDR3 runs to 16 residues. J gave up 0 bases and V 0 bases, and 2 bases lay outside the gene matches. The DNA of the CDR3 is TGCGCCAGCAGCTTGGAAAGCGGGACGAACACCGGGGAGCTGTTTTTT. Translating gives CASSLESGTNTGELFF. Full variable domain (missing parts from reference TRBV5-1 and TRBJ2-2): KAGVTQTPRYLIKTRGQQVTLSCSPISGHRSVSWYQQTPGQGLQFLFEYFSETQRNKGNFPGRFSGRQFSNSRSEMNVSTLELGDSALYLCASSLESGTNTGELFFGEGSRLTVL.

The rearrangement uses TRBV28 and TRBJ1-3, with unresolved D. Deletions cut 5 bases from V and 6 bases from J, with 11 bases between. Germline V gene sequence: CDR1 MDHEN, CDR2 SYDVKM. This CDR3 region has 13 residues. CDR3 protein: CASSRPDSNTIYF. In DNA form, the CDR3 reads TGTGCCAGCAGTAGGCCAGATTCAAACACCATATATTTT.

The chain's CDR3 is CASMRTVEQDEQYF. The DNA of the CDR3 is TGTGCCAGCATGCGGACCGTGGAGCAGGACGAGCAGTACTTC. The rearrangement joins TRBV7-8 to TRBJ2-7; D uncertain. CDR1 is SGHVS and CDR2 is FQNEAQ in the germline V gene. Trimming cost V 7 bases and J 5 bases, with 18 bases left between them. This CDR3 is 14 amino acids long.